The 18 T cell receptor beta chains in this list originate from one sample, sequenced in a study of cytomegalovirus exposure and HLA in healthy donors. PCR primers comprised 60 Vbeta and 13 Jbeta primers. TCRdb's table, derived via immunoSEQ multiplex PCR, lists solely in-frame clones and lacks some. The sample has over 120,000 clones, 70% seen once. Material for sequencing was PBMCs. These receptors were taken from a woman aged 60-75 years in good health and CMV-seropositive.

This chain connects TRBV6-1 to TRBJ1-6; D may be TRBD1 (6 bases). This CDR3 is 11 amino acids long. CDR1 is MNHNS and CDR2 is SASEGT in the germline V gene. Trimming stripped 6 bases from V and 12 bases from J, with 9 bases between. The CDR3, as DNA: TGTGCCAGCAGGGCGGACAGACCCCTCCACTTT. Residues: CASRADRPLHF.

The table lists this clone with a count of one. The CDR3 region is CASSEGVGRGPPEAFF. The CDR3 DNA reads as TGTGCCAGCAGTGAAGGGGTCGGCAGGGGGCCGCCGGAAGCTTTCTTT. This chain joins TRBV2 and TRBJ1-1; 8 positions agree with TRBD1. This CDR3 region has 16 residues. Germline V lookup: CDR1 SNHLY, CDR2 FYNNEI. The V and J ends lost 1 base and 8 bases, in that order; junction bases with no gene match: 12.

The rearrangement joins TRBV5-4 to TRBJ2-3, with D possibly matching TRBD1 (5 bases). V was pared by 4 bases and J by 4 bases, with 13 bases between. The CDR3 contains 14 residues. From germline, CDR1 is SGHNT and CDR2 YYREEE (reference sequence). Here the CDR3 reads CASSIPQGADTQYF. The CDR3 DNA is TGTGCCAGCAGCATTCCGCAGGGTGCAGATACGCAGTATTTT.

The CDR3 is CASSYGQGGNTIYF. The CDR3 DNA sequence: TGTGCCAGCAGCTACGGACAGGGTGGAAACACCATATATTTT. The V gene is TRBV7-2, the J gene TRBJ1-3; 8 bases agree with TRBD1. J was trimmed by 3 bases and V by 4 bases; bases with no gene match: 2. The germline gives CDR1 SGHTA, CDR2 FQGNSA. The CDR3 runs to 14 residues.

This clone was counted between two and nine times. The gene calls are TRBV7-9 and TRBJ1-2; a weak D match, TRBD1 (5 bases). This CDR3 is 13 amino acids long. The V end was cut by 1 base, the J end by 8 bases, with 11 bases between. The V gene's germline CDR1 is SEHNR and CDR2 FQNEAQ (reference sequence). The CDR3 region has the DNA TGTGCCAGCAGCTTAGAGGACAACAAGGGCTACACCTTC. It encodes CASSLEDNKGYTF.

The chain recombines TRBV5-4 with TRBJ2-3, with a possible D match to TRBD2 (5 bases). The germline gives CDR1 SGHNT, CDR2 YYREEE (reference sequence). Trimming took 2 bases from V and 1 from J, leaving 20 bases between them. The CDR3 runs to 18 residues. DNA for the CDR3: TGTGCCAGCAGCTTCGATACCCCCCCGAGGGCTGGCACAGATACGCAGTATTTT. This codes for CASSFDTPPRAGTDTQYF.

Turning to this clone: Distinct nucleotide sequences in the sample also encode this CDR3. The rearrangement joins TRBV6-6 to TRBJ1-1; D unresolved. Germline loops: CDR1 MNHNY, CDR2 SVGAGI (reference sequence). This CDR3 spans 12 amino acids. Between the trimmed V and J ends, which lost 0 bases and 11 bases, there was a span of 10 bases. CDR3 in DNA: TGTGCCAGCAGTTACTCGAGGGTTGAGGCTTTCTTT. Translating gives CASSYSRVEAFF.

This chain links TRBV30 with TRBJ2-2, with a tentative D call TRBD1 (5 bases). CDR3 length: 16 amino acids. Germline V gene sequence: CDR1 GTSNPN, CDR2 SVGIG (reference sequence). Trimming removed 0 bases at V and 5 bases at J, with 16 bases between. The CDR3 DNA reads TGTGCCTGGAGTGTACTGGTAGGGGCTCGAACCGGGGAGCTGTTTTTT. Translated, it gives CAWSVLVGARTGELFF.

This sequence joins TRBV13 and TRBJ1-6; D not resolved. This CDR3 is 14 amino acids long. The V gene's germline CDR1 is PRHDT and CDR2 FYEKMQ (reference sequence). The V end was cut by 5 bases, the J end by 5 bases, with 10 bases between. The CDR3 here is CASSNRQDNSPLHF. The DNA of the CDR3 is TGTGCCAGCAGCAACCGACAAGATAATTCACCCCTCCACTTT.

V usage is TRBV28 and J usage is TRBJ2-7, with a possible D match to TRBD2 (5 bases). From germline, CDR1 is MDHEN and CDR2 SYDVKM. V lost 6 bases to trimming and J lost 0 bases, with 12 bases between them. The CDR3 sequence is 14 residues long. The CDR3 spells CASRTPGSSYEQYF. The DNA for the CDR3 is TGTGCCAGCAGAACACCGGGATCCTCCTACGAGCAGTACTTC.

The chain is built from TRBV11-1 and TRBJ2-7; possible D gene TRBD1, 6 bases. CDR1 SGHAT and CDR2 FQDESV come from the germline V gene (reference sequence). This CDR3 is built from 15 residues. V was clipped by 5 bases and J by 1 base, with 15 bases between them. This chain's CDR3 is CASSLPGTWSYEQYF. The CDR3 DNA sequence: TGTGCCAGCAGCCTTCCCGGGACATGGTCCTACGAGCAGTACTTC.

CDR3 in amino acids: CASSLGKGNSPLHF. The CDR3, as DNA: TGCGCCAGCAGCCTGGGCAAGGGGAATTCACCCCTCCACTTT. The chain is built from TRBV5-1 and TRBJ1-6; TRBD1 is a possible D gene (5 bases). Trimming pared 4 bases from V and 7 bases from J, leaving 12 bases between. The germline V gene has CDR1 SGHRS and CDR2 YFSETQ. The CDR3 runs to 14 residues.

The J gene is TRBJ1-5, the V gene TRBV30; D is ambiguous. CDR1 and CDR2 from the germline V gene are GTSNPN and SVGIG (reference sequence). The CDR3 covers 15 residues. Trimming removed 3 bases at V and 0 bases at J, with 12 bases between. CDR3 residues: CAWRRSRLSNQPQHF. The CDR3 DNA reads TGTGCCTGGAGACGGTCGCGCCTTAGCAATCAGCCCCAGCATTTT.

This clone has just a few counts. The chain couples TRBV9 to TRBJ1-1, with TRBD1 matching 8 bases. The CDR3 is 13 amino acids. Germline CDR1 reads SGDLS; CDR2 reads YYNGEE. V lost 4 bases and J lost 6; bases outside the gene matches: 5. DNA of the CDR3: TGTGCCAGCAGCTACGGACAGGGTGCTGAAGCTTTCTTT. This sequence encodes CASSYGQGAEAFF.

This clone has more than one count but fewer than ten. This sequence joins TRBV6-1 and TRBJ1-1; no definite D call. The CDR3 totals 13 residues. Trimming cost V 3 bases and J 5 bases, with 10 bases left between them. Germline V gene lookup returns CDR1 MNHNS and CDR2 SASEGT. CDR3 bases: TGTGCCAGCAGTGAGCAGGTTTATACTGAAGCTTTCTTT. This sequence encodes CASSEQVYTEAFF.

The chain couples TRBV5-4 to TRBJ2-7, with 8 bases identical to TRBD2. The CDR3 is 15 residues long. CDR1 is SGHNT and CDR2 is YYREEE in the germline V gene (reference sequence). V dropped 3 bases and J dropped 0; count of bases not matched to a gene: 5. The CDR3 sequence: CASSSGGKSSYEQYF. The CDR3 DNA follows: TGTGCCAGCAGCTCGGGAGGGAAAAGCTCCTACGAGCAGTACTTC. The whole variable domain, filled in from reference TRBV5-4 and TRBJ2-7, reads ETGVTQSPTHLIKTRGQQVTLRCSSQSGHNTVSWYQQALGQGPQFIFQYYREEENGRGNFPPRFSGLQFPNYSSELNVNALELDDSALYLCASSSGGKSSYEQYFGPGTRLTVT.

The chain employs TRBV7-9 and TRBJ2-7, with D maybe TRBD2 (6 bases). CDR3 length: 17 residues. Trimming shortened V by 4 bases and J by 0 bases, and 19 bases separated the two germline ends. The germline V gene encodes CDR1 SEHNR and CDR2 FQNEAQ (reference sequence). The CDR3 region is CASSSGWGDASSYEQYF. The CDR3 coding sequence is TGTGCCAGCAGCTCCGGGTGGGGGGACGCCAGCTCCTACGAGCAGTACTTC.

This clone has only a few counts. The chain is built from TRBV6-5 and TRBJ2-7, with 10 bases that match TRBD2. The length of the CDR3 is 14 residues. The germline CDR1 and CDR2 sequences are MNHEY and SVGAGI. The CDR3 sequence: CSSGTSETSYEQYF. The CDR3 nucleotides read TGTTCTTCTGGGACTAGCGAGACTTCCTACGAGCAGTACTTC.